The following is a T cell receptor (beta chain) sequence with its context. Its antigen is still unknown. Generated by immunoSEQ multiplex PCR, the TCRdb table keeps only in-frame clones and is missing some. The sample holds some 38,000 clones, around nine tenths seen once. The sample belongs to a study of T cells in localized non-small cell lung cancer. General study points: Appearances in adjacent lung were noted for a median approximately 61 of the top 100 tumor clones.

The germline V and J ends were trimmed by 2 bases and 2 bases, with 15 bases remaining between them. Looked up from germline, CDR1 is SEHNR and CDR2 is FQNEAQ (reference sequence). The CDR3 extends over 16 amino acids. This TCR derives from a female donor aged 60 or older with stage I lung adenocarcinoma. The chain carries TRBV7-9 and TRBJ2-5; perhaps D is TRBD1 or TRBD2 (5 bases each). Sequencing used peripheral blood, obtained before any cancer treatment. For the CDR3, the DNA is TGTGCCAGCAGCTTATCCTCCGGGACCCCACAAGAGACCCAGTACTTC. This gives the protein CASSLSSGTPQETQYF.